These T cell receptor beta chains were read from a single sample in a study of blood T cell repertoires in COVID-19. This table comes from immunoSEQ multiplex PCR, and its TCRdb copy is limited to in-frame clones, with some not included. This table holds tens of thousands of clones, about 90% found once. The sample consisted of peripheral blood. These receptor sequences come from a woman older than 75 with COVID-19, enrolled during active disease. Each CDR3 is given without its conserved first and last residue.

j_call,v_call,cdr3_aa
TRBJ1-2,TRBV30,AWSHRDGYT
TRBJ2-7,TRBV11-2,ASSLYGRGSTYEQY
TRBJ1-4,TRBV30,AWSPGQPNEKLF
TRBJ2-5,TRBV6-5,ASRHSSGLQY
TRBJ1-2,TRBV5-6,ASSFPSGVDGYGYT
TRBJ2-1,TRBV3-1/TRBV3-2,ASSPDRGQNEQF
TRBJ2-5,TRBV9,ASSVGSREETQY
TRBJ1-2,TRBV30,AWSGGGDYGYT
TRBJ2-7,TRBV27,ASIRGGQTYEQY
TRBJ2-7,TRBV2,ASLGQGNGGQY
TRBJ2-2,TRBV2,ASRIQGTNTGELF
TRBJ1-2,TRBV5-1,ASSLLQGAGGYT
TRBJ1-6,TRBV30,AWSLTSTNSPLH
TRBJ1-1,TRBV5-1,ASSPTDSSSPEAF
TRBJ1-2,TRBV19,ASSYGTNYGYT
TRBJ2-5,TRBV5-1,ASSRTGGQETQY
TRBJ2-1,TRBV20-1,SASPSGGSYNEQF
TRBJ1-2,TRBV10-3,AISGATGNGYT
TRBJ2-1,TRBV7-9,ASSLHGLAGYNEQF
TRBJ2-7,TRBV4-1,ASSQDSEHSYEQY
TRBJ2-5,TRBV18,ASSARQGGQETQY
TRBJ1-4,TRBV7-9,ASSGQGGNEKLF
TRBJ2-2,TRBV18,ASSPASGGGKLNTGELF
TRBJ1-2,TRBV6-2/TRBV6-3,ATSGSRVGGYT
TRBJ2-3,TRBV5-1,ASAWGSTGIGTDTQY
TRBJ1-5,TRBV6-5,ASRRTGDNQPQH
TRBJ1-5,TRBV4-2,ASSQGRANQPQH
TRBJ1-1,TRBV4-1,ASSQAQGGMVMNTEAF
TRBJ2-3,TRBV28,ASGRTSGGDTQY
TRBJ2-1,TRBV14,ASSSGSRTDSPSNEQF
TRBJ2-3,TRBV10-3,AISKTSAGADTQY
TRBJ1-6,TRBV6-1,ASSESRASYNSPLH
TRBJ1-1,TRBV24-1,ATQDRGNTEAF
TRBJ1-1,TRBV7-9,ASGSRGNVNTEAF
TRBJ2-6,TRBV5-6,ASSFQGKWSSGANVLT
TRBJ2-7,TRBV5-1,ASSLGTGKSEQY